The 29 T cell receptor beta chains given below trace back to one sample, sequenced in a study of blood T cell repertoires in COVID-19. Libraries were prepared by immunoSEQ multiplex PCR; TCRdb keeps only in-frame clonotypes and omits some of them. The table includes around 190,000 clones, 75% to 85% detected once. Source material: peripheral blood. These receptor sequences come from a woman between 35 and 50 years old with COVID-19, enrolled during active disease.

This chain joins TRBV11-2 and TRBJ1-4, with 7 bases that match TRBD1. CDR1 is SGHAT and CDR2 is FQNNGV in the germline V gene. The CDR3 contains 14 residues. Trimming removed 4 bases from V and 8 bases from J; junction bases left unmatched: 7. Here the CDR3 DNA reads TGTGCCAGCAGCTCAGGGGGAGTAAGAGAAAAACTGTTTTTT. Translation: CASSSGGVREKLFF. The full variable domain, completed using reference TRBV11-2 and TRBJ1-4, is EAGVAQSPRYKIIEKRQSVAFWCNPISGHATLYWYQQILGQGPKLLIQFQNNGVVDDSQLPKDRFSAERLKGVDSTLKIQPAKLEDSAVYLCASSSGGVREKLFFGSGTQLSVL.

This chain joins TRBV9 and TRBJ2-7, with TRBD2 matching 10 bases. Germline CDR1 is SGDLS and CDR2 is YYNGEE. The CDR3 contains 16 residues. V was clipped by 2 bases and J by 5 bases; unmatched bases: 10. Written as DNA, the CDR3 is TGTGCCAGCAGCGTTGTAGCGGGAGGCCCCAGCAACGAGCAGTACTTC. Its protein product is CASSVVAGGPSNEQYF.

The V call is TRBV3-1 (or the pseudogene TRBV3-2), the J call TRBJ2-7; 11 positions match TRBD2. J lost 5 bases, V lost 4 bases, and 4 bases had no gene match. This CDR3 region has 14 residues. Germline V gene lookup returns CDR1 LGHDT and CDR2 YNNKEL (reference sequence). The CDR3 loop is CASSRLAGGHEQYF. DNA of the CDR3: TGTGCCAGCAGCCGGCTAGCGGGGGGTCACGAGCAGTACTTC.

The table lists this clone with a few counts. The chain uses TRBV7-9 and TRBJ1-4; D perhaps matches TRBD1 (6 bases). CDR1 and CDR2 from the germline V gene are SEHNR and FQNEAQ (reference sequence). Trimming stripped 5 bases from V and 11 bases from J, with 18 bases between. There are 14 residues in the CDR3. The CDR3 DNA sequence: TGTGCCAGCAGCCATGCGAACAGGGCGGATAAACTGTTTTTT. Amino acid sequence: CASSHANRADKLFF.

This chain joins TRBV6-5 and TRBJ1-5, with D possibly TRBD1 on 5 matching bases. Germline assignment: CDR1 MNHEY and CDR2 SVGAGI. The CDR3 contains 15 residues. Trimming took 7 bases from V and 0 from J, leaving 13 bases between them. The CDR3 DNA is TGTGCCAGCAACGGCAGGGATTATAGCAATCAGCCCCAGCATTTT. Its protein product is CASNGRDYSNQPQHF.

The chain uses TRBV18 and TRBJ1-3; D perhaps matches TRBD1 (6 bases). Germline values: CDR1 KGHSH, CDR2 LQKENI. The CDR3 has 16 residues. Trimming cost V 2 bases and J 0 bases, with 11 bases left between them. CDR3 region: CASSPGGATSGNTIYF. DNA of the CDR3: TGTGCCAGCTCACCAGGGGGGGCTACCTCTGGAAACACCATATATTTT.

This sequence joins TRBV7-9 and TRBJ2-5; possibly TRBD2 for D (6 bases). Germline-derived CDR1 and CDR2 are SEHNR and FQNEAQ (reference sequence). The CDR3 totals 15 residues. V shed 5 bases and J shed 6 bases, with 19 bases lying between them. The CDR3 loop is CASSPPWVGGKTQYF. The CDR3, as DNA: TGTGCCAGCAGCCCACCGTGGGTAGGAGGGAAGACCCAGTACTTC.

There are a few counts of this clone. For the CDR3, the DNA is TGTGCCTGGAGTATACAGGGACGTCACGATCAGCCCCAGCATTTT. Protein sequence: CAWSIQGRHDQPQHF. V is TRBV30 and J is TRBJ1-5, with a weak D call TRBD1 (6 bases). V was trimmed by 2 bases and J by 5 bases, leaving 16 bases between them. Looked up from germline, CDR1 is GTSNPN and CDR2 is SVGIG (reference sequence). This CDR3 region has 15 residues.

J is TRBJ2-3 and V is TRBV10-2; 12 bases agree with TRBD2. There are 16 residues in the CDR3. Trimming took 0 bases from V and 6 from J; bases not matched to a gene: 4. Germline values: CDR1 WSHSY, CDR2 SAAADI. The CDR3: CASSESRLAGADTQYF. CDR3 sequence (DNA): TGCGCCAGCAGTGAGTCGCGACTAGCGGGAGCGGATACGCAGTATTTT.

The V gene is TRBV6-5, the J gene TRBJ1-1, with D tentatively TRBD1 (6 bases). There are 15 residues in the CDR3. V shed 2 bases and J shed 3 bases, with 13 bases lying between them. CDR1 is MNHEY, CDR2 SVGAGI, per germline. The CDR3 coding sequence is TGTGCCAGCAGTTACGACCAGGGGAGGGACACTGAAGCTTTCTTT. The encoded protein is CASSYDQGRDTEAFF.

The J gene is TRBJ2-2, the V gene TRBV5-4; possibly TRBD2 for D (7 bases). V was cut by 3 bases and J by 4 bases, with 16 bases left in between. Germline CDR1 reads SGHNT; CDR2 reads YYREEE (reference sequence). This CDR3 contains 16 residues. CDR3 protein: CASSWGGGNPTGELFF. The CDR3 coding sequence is TGTGCCAGCAGCTGGGGCGGGGGCAACCCCACCGGGGAGCTGTTTTTT.

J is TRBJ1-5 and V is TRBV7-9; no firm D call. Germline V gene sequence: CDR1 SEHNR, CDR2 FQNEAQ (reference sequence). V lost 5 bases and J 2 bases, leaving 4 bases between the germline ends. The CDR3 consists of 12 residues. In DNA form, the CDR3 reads TGTGCCAGCAGCCTCGGCAATCAGCCCCAGCATTTT. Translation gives CASSLGNQPQHF. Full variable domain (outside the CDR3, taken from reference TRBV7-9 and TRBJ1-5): DTGVSQNPRHKITKRGQNVTFRCDPISEHNRLYWYRQTLGQGPEFLTYFQNEAQLEKSRLLSDRFSAERPKGSFSTLEIQRTEQGDSAMYLCASSLGNQPQHFGDGTRLSIL.

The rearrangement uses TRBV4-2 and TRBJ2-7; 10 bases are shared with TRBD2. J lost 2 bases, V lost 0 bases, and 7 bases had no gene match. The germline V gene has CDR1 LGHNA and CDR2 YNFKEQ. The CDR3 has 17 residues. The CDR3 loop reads CASSQEGTSAEAYEQYF. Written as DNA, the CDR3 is TGTGCCAGCAGCCAAGAGGGGACTAGCGCGGAGGCCTACGAGCAGTACTTC.

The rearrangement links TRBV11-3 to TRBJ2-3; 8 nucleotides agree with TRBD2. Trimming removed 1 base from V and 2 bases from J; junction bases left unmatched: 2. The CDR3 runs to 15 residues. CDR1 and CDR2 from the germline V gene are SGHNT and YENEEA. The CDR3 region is CASSLVAGTTDTQYF. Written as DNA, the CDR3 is TGTGCCAGCAGCTTAGTAGCGGGGACCACAGATACGCAGTATTTT.

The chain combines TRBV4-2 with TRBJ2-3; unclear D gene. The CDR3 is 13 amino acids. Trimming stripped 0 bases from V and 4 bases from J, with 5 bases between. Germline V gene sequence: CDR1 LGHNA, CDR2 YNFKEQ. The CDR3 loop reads CASSQDGPDTQYF. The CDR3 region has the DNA TGTGCCAGCAGCCAAGATGGGCCAGATACGCAGTATTTT.

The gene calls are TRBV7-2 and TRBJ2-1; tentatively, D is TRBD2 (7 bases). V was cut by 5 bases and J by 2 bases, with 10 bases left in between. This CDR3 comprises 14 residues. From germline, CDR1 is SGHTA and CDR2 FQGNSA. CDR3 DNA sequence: TGTGCCAGCAGCGTCGGGGGGCCCTACAATGAGCAGTTCTTC. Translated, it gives CASSVGGPYNEQFF.

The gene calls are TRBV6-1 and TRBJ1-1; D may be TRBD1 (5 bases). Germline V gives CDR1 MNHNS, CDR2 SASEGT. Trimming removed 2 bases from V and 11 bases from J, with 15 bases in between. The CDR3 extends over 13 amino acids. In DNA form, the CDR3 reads TGTGCCAGCAGTGAATTTGCAGGGATTGTGGCTTTCTTT. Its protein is CASSEFAGIVAFF.

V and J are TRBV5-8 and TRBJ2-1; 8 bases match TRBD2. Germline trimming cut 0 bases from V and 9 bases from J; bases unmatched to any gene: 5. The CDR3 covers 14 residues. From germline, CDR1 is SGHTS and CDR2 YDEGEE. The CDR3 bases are TGTGCCAGCAGCTTGGAGCGGGGGATAGGTGAGCAGTTCTTC. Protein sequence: CASSLERGIGEQFF.

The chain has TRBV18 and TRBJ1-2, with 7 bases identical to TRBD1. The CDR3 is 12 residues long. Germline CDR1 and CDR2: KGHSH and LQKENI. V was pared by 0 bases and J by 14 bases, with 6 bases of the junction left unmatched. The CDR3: CASSPPTTGRTF. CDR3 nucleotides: TGTGCCAGCTCACCACCGACGACAGGGAGGACCTTC.

CDR3 residues: CASSLSLYLEQFF. The CDR3 nucleotides are TGTGCCAGCAGCTTATCACTTTATTTAGAGCAGTTCTTC. This sequence joins TRBV11-1 and TRBJ2-1; D uncertain. V was cut by 2 bases and J by 10 bases, with 12 bases left in between. Germline V lookup: CDR1 SGHAT, CDR2 FQDESV (reference sequence). CDR3 length: 13 amino acids.

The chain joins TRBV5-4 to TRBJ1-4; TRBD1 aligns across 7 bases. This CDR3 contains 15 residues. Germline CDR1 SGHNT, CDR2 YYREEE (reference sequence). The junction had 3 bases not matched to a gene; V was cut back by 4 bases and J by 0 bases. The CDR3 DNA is TGTGCCAGCAGCCAAGACAGGGCAACTAATGAAAAACTGTTTTTT. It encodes CASSQDRATNEKLFF.

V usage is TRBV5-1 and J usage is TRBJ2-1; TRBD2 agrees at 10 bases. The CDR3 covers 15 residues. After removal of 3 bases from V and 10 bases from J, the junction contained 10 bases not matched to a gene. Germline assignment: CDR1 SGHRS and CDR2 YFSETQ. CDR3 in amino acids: CASSSLSGRGGEQFF. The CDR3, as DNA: TGCGCCAGCAGCTCGTTAAGCGGGAGGGGGGGGGAGCAGTTCTTC.

The chain's CDR3 is CASSQPSTYEQYF. The DNA for the CDR3 is TGTGCCAGCAGCCAACCCTCTACCTACGAGCAGTACTTC. V and J are TRBV14 and TRBJ2-7; D is uncertain. Germline-derived CDR1 and CDR2 are SGHDN and FVKESK. The CDR3 has 13 amino acids. V was shortened by 2 bases and J by 2 bases, with 7 bases between the two germline ends.

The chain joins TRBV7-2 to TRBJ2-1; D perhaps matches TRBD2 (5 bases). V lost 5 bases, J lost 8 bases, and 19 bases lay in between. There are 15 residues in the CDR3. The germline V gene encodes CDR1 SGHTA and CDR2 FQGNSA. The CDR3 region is CASSTNPHQRDEQFF. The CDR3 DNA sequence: TGTGCCAGCAGCACCAACCCTCACCAGAGGGATGAGCAGTTCTTC. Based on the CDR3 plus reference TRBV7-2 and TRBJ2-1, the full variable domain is GAGVSQSPSNKVTEKGKDVELRCDPISGHTALYWYRQSLGQGLEFLIYFQGNSAPDKSGLPSDRFSAERTGGSVSTLTIQRTQQEDSAVYLCASSTNPHQRDEQFFGPGTRLTVL.

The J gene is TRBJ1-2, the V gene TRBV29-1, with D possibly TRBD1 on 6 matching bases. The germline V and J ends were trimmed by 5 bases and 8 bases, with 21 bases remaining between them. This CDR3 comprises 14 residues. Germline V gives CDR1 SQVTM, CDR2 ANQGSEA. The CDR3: CSVYRVGLREGYTF. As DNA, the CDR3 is TGCAGCGTTTACAGGGTCGGTCTTAGGGAGGGCTACACCTTC.

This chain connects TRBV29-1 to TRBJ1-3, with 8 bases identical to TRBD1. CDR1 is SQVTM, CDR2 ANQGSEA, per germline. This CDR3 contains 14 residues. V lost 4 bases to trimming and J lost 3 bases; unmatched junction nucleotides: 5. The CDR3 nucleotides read TGCAGCGTTGGTACCAGGGGGCTTGGAAACACCATATATTTT. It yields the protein CSVGTRGLGNTIYF.

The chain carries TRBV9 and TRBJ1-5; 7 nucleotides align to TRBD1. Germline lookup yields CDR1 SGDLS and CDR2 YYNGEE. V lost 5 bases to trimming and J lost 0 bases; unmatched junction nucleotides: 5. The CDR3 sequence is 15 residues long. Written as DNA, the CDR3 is TGTGCCAGCAGTCGTGGGACAGATAGCAATCAGCCCCAGCATTTT. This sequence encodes CASSRGTDSNQPQHF.

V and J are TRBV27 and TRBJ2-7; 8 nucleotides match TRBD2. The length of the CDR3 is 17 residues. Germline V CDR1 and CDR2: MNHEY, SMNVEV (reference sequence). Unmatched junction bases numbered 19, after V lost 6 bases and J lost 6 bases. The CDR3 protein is CASRETTRERERGEQYF. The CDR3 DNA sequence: TGTGCCAGCAGGGAAACGACTCGGGAGCGGGAGAGGGGCGAGCAGTACTTC.

CDR3 residues: CASSVLGHNYGYTF. CDR3 nucleotide sequence: TGTGCCAGCAGTGTCCTCGGACATAACTATGGCTACACCTTC. The gene calls are TRBV2 and TRBJ1-2, with D possibly matching TRBD1 (5 bases). The germline V gene encodes CDR1 SNHLY and CDR2 FYNNEI. This CDR3 contains 14 residues. V was clipped by 4 bases and J by 1 base, with 10 bases between them.